This TCR beta chain stems from a study of T cells after yellow fever vaccination. Findings and caveats of the study: Bulk-population clonotypes that are abundant could appear as contaminants in FACS-sorted repertoires. Across the CD4 and CD8 compartments, a small share of clonotypes was present in both. Although the secondary response was weaker, it peaked faster, at day 5 versus 15.

As TCR cDNA was made by 5'RACE template switching, a universal primer site and UMIs were added. TCRdb re-called the 5' RACE reads with MiXCR, one entry per CDR3 protein. The table lists about 240,000 distinct CDR3 sequences, around 3.5% of them singletons. CDR1 is DFQATT and CDR2 is SNEGSKA in the germline V gene (reference sequence). V dropped 5 bases and J dropped 4 bases, with 15 bases sitting between them. The CDR3 covers 13 residues. This clonotype appeared many times. Its antigen is not known. The TCR comes from a man younger than 35 who received the YFV17D yellow fever vaccine. Sequences were derived from PBMCs, sampled 15 days after the yellow fever booster vaccination. This rearrangement joins TRBV20-1 to TRBJ2-7; a possible D gene is TRBD1 (6 bases). The CDR3 bases are TGCAGTGCTGCTCCGGGACACCTGTACGAGCAGTACTTC. It codes for CSAAPGHLYEQYF.